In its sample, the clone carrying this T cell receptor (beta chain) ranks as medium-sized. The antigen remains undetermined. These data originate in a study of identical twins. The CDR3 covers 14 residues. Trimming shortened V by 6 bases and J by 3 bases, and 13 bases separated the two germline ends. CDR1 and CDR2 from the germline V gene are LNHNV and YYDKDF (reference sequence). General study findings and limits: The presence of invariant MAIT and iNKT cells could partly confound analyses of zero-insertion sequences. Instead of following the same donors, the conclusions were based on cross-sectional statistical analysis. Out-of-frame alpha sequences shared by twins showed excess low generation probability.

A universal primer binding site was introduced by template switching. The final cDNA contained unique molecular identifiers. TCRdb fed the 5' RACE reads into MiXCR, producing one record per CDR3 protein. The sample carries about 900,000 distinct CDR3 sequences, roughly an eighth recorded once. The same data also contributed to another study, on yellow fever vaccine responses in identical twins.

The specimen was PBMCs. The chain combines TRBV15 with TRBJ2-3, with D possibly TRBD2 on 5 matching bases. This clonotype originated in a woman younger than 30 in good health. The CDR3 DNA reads TGTGCCACCAGTCTCGGGGAGCCAACAGATACGCAGTATTTT. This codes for CATSLGEPTDTQYF.